There are many counts of the clone carrying this T cell receptor beta chain. What it binds is unknown. As it was prepared, the TCRbeta library received unique molecular identifiers. TCRdb re-derived calls from the PCR reads in MiXCR, one entry per CDR3 protein. This table has around 270,000 distinct CDR3 sequences, around 7.3% appearing once. This sample stems from a study of T-cell reconstitution after alpha-beta-depleted transplantation in children. Study-level results: As was reported, about two months after transplant, alpha-beta T cells came from several hundred expanded graft clones. Day-60 TCRbeta diversity that was high in some patients was derived from surviving recipient T cells and thymic progenitors. T-cell counts and diversity at one year following transplant were attributed mainly to newly produced T cells.

This CDR3 has 14 residues. V was trimmed by 5 bases and J by 0 bases, leaving 9 bases between them. Germline V lookup: CDR1 SGHVS, CDR2 FQNEAQ. The sample was peripheral blood, taken 360 days after TCRalphabeta/CD19-depleted stem cell transplant. The TCR comes from a female patient between 2 and 15 years old who had a stem cell transplant for Fanconi anemia, so the T cells may come from the graft donor. This chain uses TRBV7-8 with TRBJ2-3; D ambiguous. The CDR3 DNA follows: TGTGCCAGCAGCCCGCTTATGAGCACAGATACGCAGTATTTT. It translates to CASSPLMSTDTQYF.